Listed below are T cell receptor beta chains from one sample, sequenced in a study of blood T cells in healthy people across ages. TCRdb independently ran MiXCR on the 5' RACE reads; one entry per CDR3 protein. Here the sample spans 700,000 to 850,000 distinct CDR3 sequences, 50% to 65% being singletons. Sequenced input: blood. The receptor source for this set is a man at least 80 years old in good health. Each CDR3 is given with its conserved first and last residue. The D gene is left open where the match is weak. The listing skips clone size in some rows; elsewhere it reads once, few, many or a size class.

v_call: TRBV20-1
j_call: TRBJ1-3
d_call: -
clone_size: -
cdr3_nt: TGCAGTGCTAGCGCTCCTGGAAACACCATATATTTT
cdr3_aa: CSASAPGNTIYF

v_call: TRBV29-1
j_call: TRBJ2-3
d_call: TRBD2
clone_size: -
cdr3_nt: TGCAGCGCAAGAGGACTAGCGGTTGGCACAGATACGCAGTATTTT
cdr3_aa: CSARGLAVGTDTQYF

v_call: TRBV28
j_call: TRBJ2-7
d_call: TRBD1
clone_size: once
cdr3_nt: TGTGTCAGCAGTATCCGGACAGGCAGTTCCTACGAGCAGTACTTC
cdr3_aa: CVSSIRTGSSYEQYF

v_call: TRBV9
j_call: TRBJ1-2
d_call: TRBD1
clone_size: few
cdr3_nt: TGTGCCAGCAGCGCTGGGACAGGGCTTTGGGGCTACACCTTC
cdr3_aa: CASSAGTGLWGYTF

v_call: TRBV24-1
j_call: TRBJ2-1
d_call: TRBD1
clone_size: -
cdr3_nt: TGTGCCACCAGTGATCCGACAGGGGGCCGCTACAATGAGCAGTTCTTC
cdr3_aa: CATSDPTGGRYNEQFF

v_call: TRBV29-1
j_call: TRBJ2-1
d_call: TRBD2
clone_size: few
cdr3_nt: TGCAGCGTTTTTGATCGTCGAGCGGGAGGGCGGGGTGAGCAGTTCTTC
cdr3_aa: CSVFDRRAGGRGEQFF

v_call: TRBV4-1
j_call: TRBJ2-3
d_call: TRBD2
clone_size: -
cdr3_nt: TGCGCCAGCAGCCAGGGACTAGCGGGAGGTTCCGGGCACAGATACGCGTATTTT
cdr3_aa: CASSQGLAGGSGHRYAYF

v_call: TRBV7-9
j_call: TRBJ2-1
d_call: -
clone_size: few
cdr3_nt: TGTGCCAGCAGCTTACCTACGAACAGTAATGAGCAGTTCTTC
cdr3_aa: CASSLPTNSNEQFF

v_call: TRBV9
j_call: TRBJ2-7
d_call: TRBD2
clone_size: -
cdr3_nt: TGTGCCAGCAGCGCCGGGGGGATGACAGCAACCTACGAGCAGTACTTC
cdr3_aa: CASSAGGMTATYEQYF

v_call: TRBV19
j_call: TRBJ1-2
d_call: TRBD1
clone_size: -
cdr3_nt: TGTGCCAGTAGTACCCAGGGGGCTCTTTGGTATGGCTACACCTTC
cdr3_aa: CASSTQGALWYGYTF

v_call: TRBV20-1
j_call: TRBJ2-5
d_call: -
clone_size: -
cdr3_nt: TGCAGTGCTAGAGATGATTGGGGACGAGCGGACCAAGAGACCCAGTACTTC
cdr3_aa: CSARDDWGRADQETQYF

v_call: TRBV15
j_call: TRBJ2-5
d_call: -
clone_size: once
cdr3_nt: TGTGCCACCAGCAGAGTTCAGGGCAGGACCCAGTACTTC
cdr3_aa: CATSRVQGRTQYF

v_call: TRBV7-9
j_call: TRBJ2-3
d_call: -
clone_size: few
cdr3_nt: TGTGCCAGCAGCTTAGCGGGGGCGGGAGAGGACAGATACGCGTATTTT
cdr3_aa: CASSLAGAGEDRYAYF

v_call: TRBV6-2/TRBV6-3
j_call: TRBJ2-7
d_call: -
clone_size: few
cdr3_nt: TGTGCCAGCAGTTACGGCCGGTGGAGCTCCTACGAGCAGTACTTC
cdr3_aa: CASSYGRWSSYEQYF

v_call: TRBV7-2
j_call: TRBJ1-5
d_call: -
clone_size: few
cdr3_nt: TGTGCCAGCAGCTTAGCGTCAGGGGGCAATCAGCCCCAGCATTTT
cdr3_aa: CASSLASGGNQPQHF

v_call: TRBV6-5
j_call: TRBJ2-1
d_call: TRBD2
clone_size: few
cdr3_nt: TGTGCCAGCAGTTACGGCGGGAGGGAGGTGAATGAGCAGTTCTTC
cdr3_aa: CASSYGGREVNEQFF

v_call: TRBV24-1
j_call: TRBJ2-4
d_call: TRBD1
clone_size: -
cdr3_nt: TGTGCCACCAGTGCTCCGGGACAGGGGGACATTCAGTACTTC
cdr3_aa: CATSAPGQGDIQYF

v_call: TRBV9
j_call: TRBJ2-3
d_call: -
clone_size: -
cdr3_nt: TGTGCCAGCAGCGTAGCCAACGAGGCGGATACGCAGTATTTT
cdr3_aa: CASSVANEADTQYF

v_call: TRBV2
j_call: TRBJ2-1
d_call: TRBD1
clone_size: -
cdr3_nt: TGTGCCGGAAAGGGACAGGTTCAAATGGAGGACAATGAGCAGTTCTTC
cdr3_aa: CAGKGQVQMEDNEQFF

v_call: TRBV10-3
j_call: TRBJ1-4
d_call: -
clone_size: -
cdr3_nt: TGTGCCATCAAGGAACAGGGTAATGAAAAACTGTTTTTT
cdr3_aa: CAIKEQGNEKLFF

v_call: TRBV9
j_call: TRBJ1-1
d_call: TRBD1
clone_size: once
cdr3_nt: TGTGCCAGCAGCGCCTTGGGACAGGCGAACACTGAAGCTTTCTTT
cdr3_aa: CASSALGQANTEAFF

v_call: TRBV20-1
j_call: TRBJ2-5
d_call: TRBD2
clone_size: -
cdr3_nt: TGCAGTGCTTCCCCCAGCGGGCTAGCGGGAAAGGAGACCCAGTACTTC
cdr3_aa: CSASPSGLAGKETQYF

v_call: TRBV11-2
j_call: TRBJ1-1
d_call: TRBD1
clone_size: -
cdr3_nt: TGTGCCAGCAGCCACGGAGGGGGCCTCACTGAAGCTTTCTTT
cdr3_aa: CASSHGGGLTEAFF

v_call: TRBV3-1
j_call: TRBJ1-6
d_call: -
clone_size: -
cdr3_nt: TGTGCCAGCAGCCCCCACTCCGGGAATTCACCCCTCCACTTT
cdr3_aa: CASSPHSGNSPLHF

v_call: TRBV7-3
j_call: TRBJ1-2
d_call: -
clone_size: -
cdr3_nt: TGTGCCAGCAGCTTACGACCCTGGGATGGCTACACCTTC
cdr3_aa: CASSLRPWDGYTF

v_call: TRBV4-2
j_call: TRBJ2-1
d_call: TRBD2
clone_size: -
cdr3_nt: TGTGCCAGCAGCCAACGTCTAGCGGGAGACTACAATGAGCAGTTCTTC
cdr3_aa: CASSQRLAGDYNEQFF

v_call: TRBV15
j_call: TRBJ1-2
d_call: TRBD1
clone_size: -
cdr3_nt: TGTGCCACCAGCAAAACAGGGGGTGGCTACACCTTC
cdr3_aa: CATSKTGGGYTF

v_call: TRBV10-3
j_call: TRBJ1-5
d_call: -
clone_size: few
cdr3_nt: TGTGCCATCAGTGCTGAGGAGGGTCAGCCCCAGCATTTT
cdr3_aa: CAISAEEGQPQHF

v_call: TRBV12-3/TRBV12-4
j_call: TRBJ1-4
d_call: -
clone_size: -
cdr3_nt: TGTGCCAGCAGTTTAGGCCTACGCGGGGAGACTAATGAAAAACTGTTTTTT
cdr3_aa: CASSLGLRGETNEKLFF

v_call: TRBV20-1
j_call: TRBJ1-2
d_call: -
clone_size: -
cdr3_nt: TGCAGTGCCTCCATCCGAACGGGGGGCTACACCTTC
cdr3_aa: CSASIRTGGYTF

v_call: TRBV7-2
j_call: TRBJ2-1
d_call: TRBD2
clone_size: -
cdr3_nt: TGTGCCAGCAGCTTACTAGCGGGAGGACATGAGCAGTTCTTC
cdr3_aa: CASSLLAGGHEQFF

v_call: TRBV12-3/TRBV12-4
j_call: TRBJ2-5
d_call: -
clone_size: -
cdr3_nt: TGTGCCAGCAGTCTTCGACGAGTGGCAGAGACCCAGTACTTC
cdr3_aa: CASSLRRVAETQYF

v_call: TRBV5-5
j_call: TRBJ2-7
d_call: TRBD2
clone_size: -
cdr3_nt: TGTGCCAGCAGCTCGGGACAGACTAGCGGGAGTAACAATGAGCAGTACTTC
cdr3_aa: CASSSGQTSGSNNEQYF

v_call: TRBV9
j_call: TRBJ1-2
d_call: -
clone_size: -
cdr3_nt: TGTGCCAGCAGCGTAGCTCGGACGAGGGACGTGTCAGGCTACACCTTC
cdr3_aa: CASSVARTRDVSGYTF

v_call: TRBV7-2
j_call: TRBJ2-6
d_call: TRBD2
clone_size: -
cdr3_nt: TGTGCCAGCAGCTTGATGACTAGCGGAGGGGGGCCCGGGGCCAACGTCCTGACTTTC
cdr3_aa: CASSLMTSGGGPGANVLTF

v_call: TRBV7-3
j_call: TRBJ1-1
d_call: -
clone_size: -
cdr3_nt: TGTGCCAGCAGTGAGGGGCGAGTCACTGAAGCTTTCTTT
cdr3_aa: CASSEGRVTEAFF

v_call: TRBV11-1
j_call: TRBJ2-4
d_call: -
clone_size: -
cdr3_nt: TGTGCCAGCAGCTTCGGTGGGACCCTGGCTGGGGAGCAGTACTTC
cdr3_aa: CASSFGGTLAGEQYF

v_call: TRBV14
j_call: TRBJ2-7
d_call: TRBD1
clone_size: few
cdr3_nt: TGTGCCAGCAGCCCAACCAAGGGACAGGGGGCCGAGCAGTACTTC
cdr3_aa: CASSPTKGQGAEQYF

v_call: TRBV21-1
j_call: TRBJ1-1
d_call: -
clone_size: -
cdr3_nt: TGTGCCAGCAGCTCCCCACAGGGGGTGGGCACTGAAGCTTTCTTT
cdr3_aa: CASSSPQGVGTEAFF

v_call: TRBV7-2
j_call: TRBJ1-5
d_call: -
clone_size: -
cdr3_nt: TGTGCCAGCAGCCCCTTCGAGAAAACCAAGCATTTT
cdr3_aa: CASSPFEKTKHF

v_call: TRBV5-6
j_call: TRBJ2-1
d_call: -
clone_size: -
cdr3_nt: TGTGCCAGCAGCTTCTTAGGGGTCAGCTCCTACAATGAGCAGTTCTTC
cdr3_aa: CASSFLGVSSYNEQFF

v_call: TRBV4-1
j_call: TRBJ1-5
d_call: -
clone_size: -
cdr3_nt: TGCGCCAGCAGCCAAGGGGGCAGGGCCGTCAATCAGCCCCAGCATTTT
cdr3_aa: CASSQGGRAVNQPQHF

v_call: TRBV2
j_call: TRBJ2-3
d_call: -
clone_size: -
cdr3_nt: TGTGCCAGCCTAGACAGCTATGGCACAGATACGCAGTATTTT
cdr3_aa: CASLDSYGTDTQYF

v_call: TRBV20-1
j_call: TRBJ2-7
d_call: TRBD2
clone_size: once
cdr3_nt: TGCAGTGCCATCAGCCCTAGCGGCGGGAACGAGCAGTACTTC
cdr3_aa: CSAISPSGGNEQYF

v_call: TRBV7-2
j_call: TRBJ1-1
d_call: -
clone_size: -
cdr3_nt: TGTGCCAGCAGCCTTAGGGGACGGCGGGGCACTGAAGCTTTCTTT
cdr3_aa: CASSLRGRRGTEAFF

v_call: TRBV21-1
j_call: TRBJ2-1
d_call: -
clone_size: -
cdr3_nt: TGTGCCAGCAGCCGTTTACCGGGAGGCGGGAGACCCTACAATGAGCAGTTCTTC
cdr3_aa: CASSRLPGGGRPYNEQFF

v_call: TRBV29-1
j_call: TRBJ1-1
d_call: -
clone_size: -
cdr3_nt: TGCAGCGTTGGTCCGAGGCAGGTGAACACTGAAGCTTTCTTT
cdr3_aa: CSVGPRQVNTEAFF

v_call: TRBV21-1
j_call: TRBJ2-7
d_call: -
clone_size: -
cdr3_nt: TGTGCCAGCAGCAAAGAAAGAGGTCATACCTACGAGCAGTACTTC
cdr3_aa: CASSKERGHTYEQYF

v_call: TRBV20-1
j_call: TRBJ2-7
d_call: -
clone_size: few
cdr3_nt: TGCAGTGCACTGATAGCCTACGAGCAGTACTTC
cdr3_aa: CSALIAYEQYF

v_call: TRBV7-2
j_call: TRBJ1-4
d_call: -
clone_size: -
cdr3_nt: TGTGCCAGCAGCTTAATCAGCGCGAATGAAAAACTGTTTTTT
cdr3_aa: CASSLISANEKLFF

v_call: TRBV5-5
j_call: TRBJ2-5
d_call: TRBD2
clone_size: -
cdr3_nt: TGTGCCAGCAGCCCCCTAGCGGGAGCGGGGGAGACCCAGTACTTC
cdr3_aa: CASSPLAGAGETQYF

v_call: TRBV20-1
j_call: TRBJ2-7
d_call: -
clone_size: -
cdr3_nt: TGCAGTGCTAGAGAGCCTACCGGGACTCATTACAATGAGCAGTACTTC
cdr3_aa: CSAREPTGTHYNEQYF

v_call: TRBV6-1
j_call: TRBJ2-1
d_call: TRBD2
clone_size: -
cdr3_nt: TGTGCCAGCAGTCCCAGACTAGCGGGAGTGGTATGGTCCTACAATGAGCAGTTCTTC
cdr3_aa: CASSPRLAGVVWSYNEQFF

v_call: TRBV3-1
j_call: TRBJ1-2
d_call: TRBD1
clone_size: -
cdr3_nt: TGTGCCAGCAGCCAAACGGCCATGACCTCAGGGGGCCATGGCTACACCTTC
cdr3_aa: CASSQTAMTSGGHGYTF

v_call: TRBV5-5
j_call: TRBJ1-1
d_call: -
clone_size: -
cdr3_nt: TGTGCCAGCAGCATCGATAGCGGTATCACTGAAGCTTTCTTT
cdr3_aa: CASSIDSGITEAFF